This TCR beta chain stems from a study of metastatic and nonmetastatic thyroid tumors (TCRdb year 2020). With respect to the entire study: Repertoires were compared across peripheral blood and tumor or nodule tissue samples from malignant and benign thyroid patients. Study-wide conclusions, independent of this receptor: In both blood and tumor samples, TCR beta diversity was reported to be significantly higher in malignant tumors than in benign nodules.

None of the patients had been given any treatment before thyroid surgery. Using T-cell receptor beta sequencing, the researchers looked back retrospectively at clinical samples from patients, gathered between the early 2010s and the late 2010s. The library was generated by PCR. Data came from an Illumina HiSeq 4000. High-throughput sequencing was used to profile the CDR3 region of the TCR beta-chain in every patient. Concerning the study's data processing: The researchers built a classifier to tell apart papillary thyroid cancer patients with distant metastasis, based on CDR3 differences among clinicopathological groups. To measure repertoire diversity the researchers used the Shannon index, while the Morisita-Horn index served to gauge how similar the tumor and blood repertoires were. Using fastp at Q25 and MiXCR, TCRdb reprocessed the public reads and kept productive beta chains. These V and J calls derive from TCRdb rather than the authors' analysis. This sample lists 8,700 or so clones; around 29% were detected once. Under 25% of the sample belongs to the ten largest clones.

At the junction V is shortened by 7 bases and J by 3 bases; bases outside the gene matches: 12. CDR1 and CDR2 are drawn from the germline V gene: SGHAT, FQNNGV. Reading from cysteine to phenylalanine, the CDR3 counts 15 amino acids. CDR3 DNA only is kept here, 45 bases in frame from base 1. For this clone: It lacks a known antigen. No base-level quality is on record; no much larger clone is a single base apart.

The receptor comes from a female donor with papillary thyroid cancer or a benign thyroid nodule (not recorded which). Some clones in this sample may be carry-over from other donors' samples. Sample: tumor tissue. The chain is assembled from TRBV11-2 and TRBJ2-7; 7 central nucleotides agree with TRBD2. The DNA reads TGTGCCAGCACCCGATCGTCGGGGGGATTCTACGAGCAGTACTTC. The encoded protein is CASTRSSGGFYEQYF.